This is a list of T cell receptor beta chains from one sample in a study of cytomegalovirus exposure and HLA in healthy donors. Profiled with immunoSEQ multiplex PCR; TCRdb holds only in-frame clones, not every one. The data contain roughly 140,000 clones, over 65% of them singletons. Sequenced material: PBMCs. The receptors derive from a man aged 40-55 years in good health and CMV-seropositive. The CDR3 runs from the conserved cysteine through the conserved F or W. Clone size is stated in some rows and not others, as once, few, many or a class when expanded.

J gene,clone size,V gene,CDR3 protein
TRBJ1-1,-,TRBV28,CATNFPPGNTEAFF
TRBJ2-1,-,TRBV7-9,CASSLATGNYNEQFF
TRBJ2-7,few,TRBV6-5,CASSRGTRHDYEQYF
TRBJ2-7,once,TRBV19,CASSKGTYEQYF
TRBJ2-1,-,TRBV19,CASSLDSYNEQFF
TRBJ1-1,-,TRBV7-6,CASSLQGNTEAFF
TRBJ2-3,-,TRBV29-1,CSAPETSGSWTDTQYF
TRBJ1-1,-,TRBV6-5,CASSYTGITEAFF
TRBJ2-7,few,TRBV18,CASSPTTGPEQYF
TRBJ2-7,-,TRBV20-1,CSGRGAYEQYF
TRBJ1-1,-,TRBV7-2,CASSANYRGVVPAFF
TRBJ1-5,-,TRBV11-1,CASSLGQDSNQPQHF
TRBJ2-3,-,TRBV29-1,CSVASTSASTDTQYF
TRBJ2-7,-,TRBV5-6,CASSQNYEQYF
TRBJ1-3,-,TRBV6-5,CASNSRHLSGNTIYF
TRBJ2-6,-,TRBV5-8,CASSRGGQGAAGANVLTF
TRBJ1-6,-,TRBV27,CASSFLGDNSPLHF
TRBJ2-7,-,TRBV7-9,CASSPGSSGRIEQYF
TRBJ2-2,-,TRBV7-9,CASSIPGTPNTGELFF
TRBJ1-1,few,TRBV6-5,CASSGWSGNTEAFF
-,-,TRBV18,CASSPAGNYEQYF
TRBJ1-1,-,TRBV7-6,CASSLGAYTEAFF
TRBJ2-1,-,TRBV29-1,CSVTREALNEQFF
TRBJ1-5,few,TRBV27,CASSVGAVTGNQPQHF
TRBJ2-7,-,TRBV5-5,CASSTTGNEQYF
-,-,TRBV11-2,CASSPRTRLVEQYF
TRBJ2-6,-,TRBV7-6,CASSPTAGSGANVLTF
TRBJ2-2,-,TRBV27,CASSSRGGRVGELFF
TRBJ2-1,-,TRBV6-6,CASSFTIAGGPEQFF